This T cell receptor beta chain originates from a study of blood T cell repertoires in COVID-19. About the research overall: The samples span acute and convalescent COVID-19 from the United States, Italy and Spain.

This CDR3 has 11 amino acids. V shed 4 bases and J shed 5 bases, with 6 bases lying between them. Per germline, CDR1 SGHRS and CDR2 YFSETQ. Generated by immunoSEQ multiplex PCR, the TCRdb table keeps only in-frame clones and is missing some. The sample includes some 180,000 clones, roughly nine tenths of them seen just once. V is TRBV5-1 and J is TRBJ2-5; no clear D gene. Sequencing used peripheral blood. This TCR came from a man aged 70 or older with active or convalescent COVID-19. The CDR3 sequence is CASSVEETQYF. CDR3 coding DNA: TGCGCCAGCAGCGTCGAGGAGACCCAGTACTTC.